These 13 T cell receptor beta chains share one sample of origin, sequenced in a study of TIL therapy for anti-PD-1-resistant metastatic lung cancer. Sequencing used immunoSEQ v3. TCRdb's table, derived via immunoSEQ multiplex PCR, lists solely in-frame clones and lacks some. The table records about 36,000 clones, about 70% of them present only once. The time point is: pre-treatment sample, taken before nivolumab and TIL therapy. The sample was blood, taken at baseline. The receptors derive from a person between 25 and 80 years old with non-small cell lung cancer.

CDR3 DNA sequence: TGTGCCAGTCGTCGAGGACCCACCTACGAGCAGTACTTC. Amino acid sequence: CASRRGPTYEQYF. This rearrangement joins TRBV19 to TRBJ2-7; D gene ambiguous. The V gene's germline CDR1 is LNHDA and CDR2 SQIVND (reference sequence). The CDR3 is made up of 13 amino acids. The germline V and J ends were trimmed by 8 bases and 2 bases, with 13 bases remaining between them. The variable domain in full, completed from reference TRBV19 and TRBJ2-7, reads DGGITQSPKYLFRKEGQNVTLSCEQNLNHDAMYWYRQDPGQGLRLIYYSQIVNDFQKGDIAEGYSVSREKKESFPLTVTSAQKNPTAFYLCASRRGPTYEQYFGPGTRLTVT.

This chain uses TRBV5-1 with TRBJ2-1; 13 positions match TRBD2. The V gene end was trimmed by 0 bases and the J gene end by 6 bases; junction bases not matched to a gene: 0. Germline-derived CDR1 and CDR2 are SGHRS and YFSETQ. This CDR3 contains 15 residues. CDR3 nucleotides: TGCGCCAGCAGCTTGGGGACTAGCGGGAGCAATGAGCAGTTCTTC. Translated, it gives CASSLGTSGSNEQFF.

The chain combines TRBV5-8 with TRBJ1-1, with D perhaps TRBD1 (6 bases). Germline V gene data show CDR1 as SGHTS and CDR2 as YDEGEE. V dropped 2 bases and J dropped 3 bases, with 8 bases sitting between them. This CDR3 comprises 13 residues. Here the CDR3 DNA reads TGTGCCAGCAGCTTCTGGACAGACACTGAAGCTTTCTTT. It is translated as CASSFWTDTEAFF.

The chain joins TRBV2 to TRBJ2-2, with D possibly being TRBD2 (6 bases). V lost 5 bases and J lost 8, with 15 bases in between. In germline, CDR1 is SNHLY, CDR2 FYNNEI. The CDR3 has 14 amino acids. The CDR3 loop reads CASSPRLGDGELFF. The CDR3 DNA follows: TGTGCCAGCAGTCCCCGACTAGGCGATGGGGAGCTGTTTTTT.

The chain couples TRBV7-2 to TRBJ1-2; D not resolved. The germline V gene has CDR1 SGHTA and CDR2 FQGNSA. V lost 8 bases to trimming and J lost 7 bases, with 17 bases between them. CDR3 length equals 13 residues. This CDR3 is CASRFGAGSGYTF. CDR3 in DNA: TGTGCCAGCCGATTCGGCGCGGGGAGTGGCTACACCTTC. Using reference TRBV7-2 and TRBJ1-2 for the parts outside the CDR3, the full variable domain is GAGVSQSPSNKVTEKGKDVELRCDPISGHTALYWYRQSLGQGLEFLIYFQGNSAPDKSGLPSDRFSAERTGGSVSTLTIQRTQQEDSAVYLCASRFGAGSGYTFGSGTRLTVV.

The chain links TRBV28 to TRBJ1-1; D ambiguous. This CDR3 has 8 residues. Trimming removed 6 bases from V and 8 bases from J, with 1 base in between. Germline CDR1 is MDHEN and CDR2 is SYDVKM. The CDR3 DNA sequence: TGTGCCAGCAGAGAAGCTTTCTTT. It is translated as CASREAFF.

The V call is TRBV7-6, the J call TRBJ1-1; D is ambiguous. CDR3 length: 13 residues. The ends were cut back, 1 base at V and 1 base at J, with 4 bases in the middle. Germline CDR1 SGHVS, CDR2 FNYEAQ. The CDR3 loop is CASSLDQNTEAFF. DNA of the CDR3: TGTGCCAGCAGCTTAGACCAGAACACTGAAGCTTTCTTT.

V and J are TRBV5-1 and TRBJ2-1; 10 bases are shared with TRBD2. This CDR3 region has 16 residues. The germline gives CDR1 SGHRS, CDR2 YFSETQ. J gave up 3 bases and V 4 bases, and 7 bases lay outside the gene matches. CDR3 coding DNA: TGCGCCAGCAGCCCCTGGCTAGCGGGGGTCTACAATGAGCAGTTCTTC. Amino acid sequence: CASSPWLAGVYNEQFF.

V usage is TRBV25-1 and J usage is TRBJ1-6; TRBD1 aligns across 9 bases. V was pared by 0 bases and J by 9 bases, with 6 bases of the junction left unmatched. CDR3 length: 16 residues. The V gene's germline CDR1 is MGHDK and CDR2 SYGVNS. This chain's CDR3 is CASSEYRGTGFSPLHF. The CDR3, as DNA: TGTGCCAGCAGTGAATATAGGGGGACAGGGTTTTCACCCCTCCACTTT.

The V gene is TRBV9, the J gene TRBJ2-1; either TRBD1 or TRBD2 may supply D (6 bases each). This CDR3 spans 14 amino acids. The V gene lost 0 bases and the J gene lost 9 bases, with 13 bases spanning the gap. CDR1 SGDLS and CDR2 YYNGEE come from the germline V gene. This CDR3 is CASSVGEGGTEQFF. CDR3 bases: TGTGCCAGCAGCGTAGGGGAAGGGGGGACTGAGCAGTTCTTC.

The chain is built from TRBV18 and TRBJ1-3; a weak D match, TRBD1 (5 bases). Germline CDR1 reads KGHSH; CDR2 reads LQKENI. V lost 2 bases to trimming and J lost 6 bases, with 8 bases between them. CDR3 length: 13 amino acids. DNA of the CDR3: TGTGCCAGCTCACCAGGGGCCCAAAACACCATATATTTT. Amino acid sequence: CASSPGAQNTIYF. Combining the CDR3 with reference TRBV18 and TRBJ1-3 gives the whole variable domain NAGVMQNPRHLVRRRGQEARLRCSPMKGHSHVYWYRQLPEEGLKFMVYLQKENIIDESGMPKERFSAEFPKEGPSILRIQQVVRGDSAAYFCASSPGAQNTIYFGEGSWLTVV.

This clone was seen a single time. CDR3 bases: TGTGCCAGCAGCTTGGGAGCAGGGAGTAGTGAAGCTTTCTTT. Translation: CASSLGAGSSEAFF. The chain joins TRBV5-4 to TRBJ1-1, with a weak D call TRBD1 (5 bases). Trimming stripped 0 bases from V and 7 bases from J, with 13 bases between. This CDR3 has 14 amino acids. In germline, CDR1 is SGHNT, CDR2 YYREEE (reference sequence). The full variable domain, completed using reference TRBV5-4 and TRBJ1-1, is ETGVTQSPTHLIKTRGQQVTLRCSSQSGHNTVSWYQQALGQGPQFIFQYYREEENGRGNFPPRFSGLQFPNYSSELNVNALELDDSALYLCASSLGAGSSEAFFGQGTRLTVV.

This chain links TRBV13 with TRBJ2-3; TRBD2 might be the D (6 bases). Trimming left V 5 bases short and J 0 bases short, with 15 bases between. Looked up from germline, CDR1 is PRHDT and CDR2 is FYEKMQ (reference sequence). This CDR3 comprises 16 residues. CDR3 bases: TGTGCCAGCAGCCCCGTAGCGGTAGCTAGCACAGATACGCAGTATTTT. It translates to CASSPVAVASTDTQYF. Together with reference TRBV13 and TRBJ2-3, the CDR3 gives the full variable domain: AAGVIQSPRHLIKEKRETATLKCYPIPRHDTVYWYQQGPGQDPQFLISFYEKMQSDKGSIPDRFSAQQFSDYHSELNMSSLELGDSALYFCASSPVAVASTDTQYFGPGTRLTVL.